These 2 T cell receptor beta chains were all obtained from the same sample, sequenced in a study of cytomegalovirus exposure and HLA in healthy donors (dated by TCRdb to about 2017). Libraries came from the immunoSEQ multiplex PCR assay. A mixture of 60 forward primers for TCR Vbeta segments and 13 reverse primers for TCR Jbeta segments was used in the multiplex PCR. The immuneACCESS repertoire file appears here via TCRdb, limited to in-frame rearrangements. These files lack a portion of the clones; in checked studies, under half of the deficit traces to unresolved V genes, and the cause of the others is not known. This sample holds 150,000 to 200,000 clones; about 77% were observed only once. The top ten hold about 7.9% of the sample. Sequenced sample: PBMCs. These receptors originate from a male donor in good health and CMV-seropositive.

The chain recombines TRBV2 with TRBJ2-3; 8 bases line up with TRBD2. V shed 7 bases and J 1 base; nucleotides not matched to a gene: 1. The CDR3 has 13 residues. Germline assignment: CDR1 SNHLY and CDR2 FYNNEI. CDR3 DNA: TGTGCCAGCACGGGAGGGGGCACAGATACGCAGTATTTT. Amino acid sequence: CASTGGGTDTQYF.

The gene calls are TRBV11-3 and TRBJ2-2, with 9 positions matching TRBD1. V lost 4 bases, J lost 4 bases, and 4 bases stayed unmatched. Germline lookup yields CDR1 SGHNT and CDR2 YENEEA. The CDR3 extends over 15 amino acids. The CDR3 sequence is CASSSDRGATGELFF. As DNA, the CDR3 is TGTGCCAGCAGCTCAGACAGGGGGGCCACCGGGGAGCTGTTTTTT.